Listed below are T cell receptor beta chains from one sample, sequenced in a study of tumor and adjacent non-tumor tissue in lung cancer. Using its own MiXCR run on the multiplex PCR reads, TCRdb lists one record per CDR3 protein. The sample gives roughly 200,000 distinct CDR3 sequences, 60% to 85% of which show up once; approximately 25% is in the top ten. The specimen was lung tumor tissue. The source is a man aged 55-75 years with non-small cell lung cancer. Both conserved end residues are part of each CDR3. The D gene is left open where the match is weak. Part of the rows lack a size; the others show once, few, many or a class for expanded clones.

clone size	D gene	V gene	J gene	CDR3 DNA	CDR3 protein
.	.	TRBV11-2	TRBJ1-1	TGTGCCAGCAGCTTAGATCCAGGGATGACTGATGCTTTCTTT	CASSLDPGMTDAFF
.	.	TRBV20-1	TRBJ2-1	TGCAGTGCTAGAGATGAAAGACAGGACTACAATGAGCAGTTCTTC	CSARDERQDYNEQFF
.	TRBD1	TRBV6-2/TRBV6-3	TRBJ2-3	TGTGCCAGCACTCGGACAGGGGGCACAGATACGCAGTATTTT	CASTRTGGTDTQYF
few	.	TRBV29-1	TRBJ2-2	TGCAGCGTTGGTAGGGAGAACTCCGGGGAGCTGTTTTTT	CSVGRENSGELFF
.	.	TRBV4-2	TRBJ1-4	TGTGCCAGCAGCCCCCGGGCCTATGGCAATAAAAAACTGTTTTTT	CASSPRAYGNKKLFF
once	TRBD1	TRBV4-3	TRBJ2-1	TGCACCAGCAGGCAACGACGACAGGGGTGGAATGAGCAGTTCTTC	CTSRQRRQGWNEQFF
.	.	TRBV10-2	TRBJ2-3	TGCGCCAGCAGTGATGGCGAGCATGATACGCAGTATTTT	CASSDGEHDTQYF
.	.	TRBV4-1	TRBJ2-3	TGCGCCAGCAGCCAACCGCGGGCGTCGGGGGGGACAGCTACGCAGTATTTT	CASSQPRASGGTATQYF
.	.	TRBV11-3	TRBJ1-2	TGTGCCAGCAACTTAGATAGACACGACTATGTCTACACCTTC	CASNLDRHDYVYTF
.	TRBD2	TRBV5-6	TRBJ2-7	TGTGCCAGCAGCCTAGTGCGTGGGGGGACTAGCGGGAAGATCTTCTACGAGCAGTACTTC	CASSLVRGGTSGKIFYEQYF
.	TRBD1	TRBV11-2	TRBJ2-3	TGTGTCAGCAGCCCTCCCTGGGGACAGGGCCCACATACGCAGTATTTT	CVSSPPWGQGPHTQYF
once	.	TRBV7-2	TRBJ1-1	TGTGCCAGCAGCAAGACAGCTGGCATGAACACTGAAGCTTTCTTT	CASSKTAGMNTEAFF
.	.	TRBV4-3	TRBJ2-3	TGCGCCAGCAGCCAAGATATAGGGAGCGCAGATACGCAGTATTTT	CASSQDIGSADTQYF
.	.	TRBV6-5	TRBJ2-5	TGTGACAGCAGGGGAGGGTTGGCCGAAGAGACCCAGTACTTC	CDSRGGLAEETQYF
.	TRBD2	TRBV5-1	TRBJ2-2	TGCGCCAGCAGCTTGACGGGAGGCAAGTCTCCCGGGGAGCTGTTTTTT	CASSLTGGKSPGELFF
.	.	TRBV10-1	TRBJ1-1	TGCGCCAGCAGTGAGTCGAGGTGGGGTCCTGAAGCTCTCTTT	CASSESRWGPEALF
.	TRBD2	TRBV20-1	TRBJ2-1	TGCAGTGCTACCCGGACTAGCGGGAGGGCTAGAGATGAGCAGTTCTTC	CSATRTSGRARDEQFF
many	TRBD1	TRBV12-3/TRBV12-4	TRBJ2-7	TGTGCCAGCAGTTCGGGACAGGGGAGGAACGAGCAGTACTTC	CASSSGQGRNEQYF
.	.	TRBV11-3	TRBJ2-1	TGTGCCAGCAATGTAGCGGAATACAATGAGCTGTTCTTC	CASNVAEYNELFF
.	.	TRBV11-2	TRBJ2-2	TGTGCCAGCAGCTCAGATAGGGCCGGGGAGCTGTTTTTT	CASSSDRAGELFF
.	TRBD2	TRBV20-1	TRBJ2-7	TGCAGTGCCTTCCGGGGGGGCGGTACCTACGAGCAGTACTTC	CSAFRGGGTYEQYF
.	.	TRBV11-3	TRBJ2-7	TGTGCCAGCAGCTTCCTCTTTCTAGGGCAGCAGTACTTC	CASSFLFLGQQYF
.	.	TRBV29-1	TRBJ2-7	TGCAGCGTTCGCGTAGGCCCCAACGAGCAGTACTTC	CSVRVGPNEQYF
.	.	TRBV6-1	TRBJ1-1	TGTGCCAGCAACCCCCAACACACTGAAGCTTTCTTT	CASNPQHTEAFF
.	.	TRBV4-3	TRBJ2-3	TGCGCCAGCAGCCAAGGGCCTCAGGGATTGACAGATACGCAGTATTTT	CASSQGPQGLTDTQYF
.	.	TRBV5-4	TRBJ2-3	TGTGTCAGCAGCTTGGGGATAACTAGCACAGATACGCAGTATTTT	CVSSLGITSTDTQYF
.	TRBD1	TRBV12-5	TRBJ2-3	TGTGCTAGTGGCCGGACAGGGAGTACGAGCAATCAGCCCCAGTATTTT	CASGRTGSTSNQPQYF
.	.	TRBV4-3	TRBJ2-3	TGCGCCAGCAACCAAGATAGAGCTGGCACAACAGATACGCAGTATTTT	CASNQDRAGTTDTQYF
.	TRBD2	TRBV20-1	TRBJ2-5	TGCAGTGTTACCGGACTAGCGGGAGTAGGAGAGACCCGGTACTTC	CSVTGLAGVGETRYF
few	.	TRBV20-1	TRBJ1-2	TGCAGTGCTACAAGTTCTTACGGGGGAAACTATGGCTACACCTTC	CSATSSYGGNYGYTF
.	TRBD2	TRBV7-2	TRBJ2-5	TGTCCCAGCGGCTTTCTAGCGGGAGCCCAAGAGACCCAGTACTTC	CPSGFLAGAQETQYF
.	TRBD1	TRBV11-2	TRBJ1-2	TGTGCCAGAAGCCCGACAGGGGACTATGACTACACCTTC	CARSPTGDYDYTF
.	TRBD1	TRBV4-2	TRBJ1-5	TGTGCCAGCAGTCAAGATCCCGTGACAGGGCGTTATCAGCCCCAGCATTTT	CASSQDPVTGRYQPQHF
.	TRBD2	TRBV12-3/TRBV12-4	TRBJ2-2	TGTGCCAGCAGTTTCCTAGCGGCGAACACCGGGGAGTCGTTTTTT	CASSFLAANTGESFF
.	.	TRBV6-5	TRBJ1-4	TGTGCCAGCAGTTACTCCGTGCGCCGCACCGACCAGGGAAAAATGTTTTTT	CASSYSVRRTDQGKMFF
few	TRBD1	TRBV20-1	TRBJ2-1	TGCAGTGCTATGCCCGGACAGGGGTTAACCTACAATGAGCAGTTCTTC	CSAMPGQGLTYNEQFF
.	.	TRBV6-2/TRBV6-3	TRBJ2-1	TGTGGCGGCAGTTGGACTGCGAATGAGCAGTTCTTC	CGGSWTANEQFF
.	.	TRBV20-1	TRBJ2-3	TGCAGTGCTAGTGCCGACGGATACACAGATACCCAGTATTTT	CSASADGYTDTQYF
.	.	TRBV4-1	TRBJ1-1	TGCGTCAGCAGCCAAGAAGCTTGGGGGAGGGGGAACACTGAAGCTTTCTTT	CVSSQEAWGRGNTEAFF
once	.	TRBV4-2	TRBJ1-6	TGTACCAGCAGCCAAGATGTTTTAGGGGCTACTAATTCACCCCTCCACTTT	CTSSQDVLGATNSPLHF
many	.	TRBV5-5	TRBJ2-5	TGTGCCAGCAGCCGACATACAGCAGGCCAAGAGACCCAGTACTTC	CASSRHTAGQETQYF
.	.	TRBV20-1	TRBJ2-5	TGCAGTGCTACGAGGGACCCCCAAGAGACCCAGTACTTC	CSATRDPQETQYF
.	.	TRBV20-1	TRBJ2-7	TGCAGTGCCCTACGGCGGGTCTCCTACGAGCAGTACTTC	CSALRRVSYEQYF
many	TRBD2	TRBV20-1	TRBJ2-3	TGCAGTGCTAGAGGCGAAGTAGCGGGGGGAGCAGATACGCAGTATTTT	CSARGEVAGGADTQYF
once	TRBD1	TRBV7-9	TRBJ2-3	TGTGCCAGCAGCCGCGGACAGGGACGAAACACAGATACGCAGTATTTT	CASSRGQGRNTDTQYF
.	.	TRBV19	TRBJ1-5	TGTGCCAGTAGTATAGGCCAGGGGACGGAGCCCCAGCATTTT	CASSIGQGTEPQHF
once	TRBD2	TRBV10-1	TRBJ2-5	TGCGGCAGTGATACCCTAGCGGGACGGGAGACCCAGTACTTC	CGSDTLAGRETQYF
.	.	TRBV5-1	TRBJ2-5	TGCGCCAGCAGCTTGGAGGGCAGGACTAATCAAGAGACCCAGTACTTC	CASSLEGRTNQETQYF
.	TRBD2	TRBV11-3	TRBJ2-1	TGTGCCAGCAGCCCAAGCCCGGAACTAGCGTGGAATGAGCAGTTCTTC	CASSPSPELAWNEQFF
.	TRBD1	TRBV11-2	TRBJ2-5	TGTGCCAGCTGTTACTCATCCGGGACAGGGAGAGAGACCCAGTACTTC	CASCYSSGTGRETQYF
.	.	TRBV20-1	TRBJ2-7	TGCAGTGCTAGCCCAGAAGCCCTCTCCTACGAGCATTACTTC	CSASPEALSYEHYF
.	.	TRBV29-1	TRBJ1-1	TGCAGCGTGCCGACCGCATTGAACACTGAAGCTTTCTTC	CSVPTALNTEAFF
.	.	TRBV20-1	TRBJ1-5	TGCAGTGCTAGATTGGGTGGAACATCTCAGCCCCAGCATTTT	CSARLGGTSQPQHF
.	.	TRBV10-2	TRBJ2-4	TGCGCCAGCAGTGAGTCGCGAGGAGGCGGAAACACTCAGTACTTC	CASSESRGGGNTQYF
.	TRBD2	TRBV6-1	TRBJ2-7	TGTGCCAGCAGTGAAGCGCCGGGGGGATACGAGAAGTACTTC	CASSEAPGGYEKYF